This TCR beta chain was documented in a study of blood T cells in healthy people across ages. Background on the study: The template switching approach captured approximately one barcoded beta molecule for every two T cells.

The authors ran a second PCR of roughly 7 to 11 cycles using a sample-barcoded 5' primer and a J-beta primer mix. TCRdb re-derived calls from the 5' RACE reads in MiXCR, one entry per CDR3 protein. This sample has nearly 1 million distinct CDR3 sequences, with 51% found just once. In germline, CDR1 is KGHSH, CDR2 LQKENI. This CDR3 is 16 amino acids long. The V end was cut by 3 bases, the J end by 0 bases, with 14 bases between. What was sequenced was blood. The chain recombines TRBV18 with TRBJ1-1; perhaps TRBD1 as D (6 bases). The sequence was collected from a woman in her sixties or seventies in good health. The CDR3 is CASSPSTRDMNTEAFF. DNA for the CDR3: TGTGCCAGCTCACCCTCCACAAGGGACATGAACACTGAAGCTTTCTTT.